The 18 T cell receptor beta chains listed next were all sequenced from one sample in a study of graft-versus-host responses after intestinal transplantation. The protocol was immunoSEQ multiplex PCR, while the TCRdb copy is restricted to in-frame clones and leaves out a portion. Altogether about 73,000 clones are present, 90% being singletons, with the ten largest covering less than 5%. The antigens of these receptors remain unknown. The sample in question was unstimulated CD8+ T cells sorted from spleen or lymph node cells, obtained before transplant. Receptor source: a human donor who was the organ donor for an intestinal transplant.

The rearrangement links TRBV18 to TRBJ2-3; D may be TRBD1 (5 bases). Trimming left V 7 bases short and J 0 bases short, with 11 bases between. Germline-derived CDR1 and CDR2 are KGHSH and LQKENI. The CDR3 is 14 residues long. CDR3 DNA sequence: TGTGCCAGCTTACCGACAGTTAGCACAGATACGCAGTATTTT. This translates into CASLPTVSTDTQYF.

J is TRBJ2-1 and V is TRBV7-6, with 10 bases lining up with TRBD2. Germline lookup yields CDR1 SGHVS and CDR2 FNYEAQ. V lost 6 bases, J lost 3 bases, and 5 bases stayed unmatched. The CDR3 has 15 amino acids. DNA for the CDR3: TGTGCCAGCAGTCTAGCGGGGGCCGACTACAATGAGCAGTTCTTC. The encoded protein is CASSLAGADYNEQFF.

V gene TRBV11-3 combines with J gene TRBJ2-2; 12 bases line up with TRBD1. The trim removed 5 bases at V and 6 bases at J, leaving 7 bases unmatched. The CDR3 covers 16 residues. Looked up from germline, CDR1 is SGHNT and CDR2 is YENEEA. The CDR3 loop reads CASSARDRGLSGELFF. CDR3 bases: TGTGCCAGCAGCGCTCGGGACAGGGGGCTATCCGGGGAGCTGTTTTTT.

This chain connects TRBV14 to TRBJ2-4, with D possibly being TRBD1 (6 bases). The V end lost 2 bases, the J end lost 8 bases, and 10 bases lay between the germline ends. CDR1 and CDR2 (germline): SGHDN, FVKESK. This CDR3 comprises 13 residues. The CDR3 region is CASSQRGQYIQYF. The DNA for the CDR3 is TGTGCCAGCAGCCAAAGGGGACAATACATTCAGTACTTC.

The chain joins TRBV11-2 to TRBJ2-5; D might be TRBD1 (5 bases). Trimming took off 6 bases at V and 1 base at J, with 9 bases between the two ends. CDR3 length: 13 amino acids. CDR1 and CDR2 from the germline V gene are SGHAT and FQNNGV. This chain's CDR3 is CASRSDSQETQYF. The CDR3, as DNA: TGTGCCAGCAGATCCGACAGCCAAGAGACCCAGTACTTC.

This sequence joins TRBV30 and TRBJ2-2; D call uncertain. This CDR3 has 13 residues. Germline V gene data show CDR1 as GTSNPN and CDR2 as SVGIG (reference sequence). V was pared by 2 bases and J by 8 bases, with 12 bases between. CDR3 loop: CAWSFSGAGELFF. The CDR3 DNA reads TGTGCCTGGAGTTTTTCCGGTGCGGGGGAGCTGTTTTTT.

The chain is built from TRBV15 and TRBJ2-1, with 10 bases identical to TRBD2. CDR3 length equals 14 residues. Germline V gives CDR1 LNHNV, CDR2 YYDKDF (reference sequence). The ends lost 1 base at V and 13 bases at J; junction bases unmatched: 7. The DNA for the CDR3 is TGTGCCACCAGCAGAGTGGGTAGCGGGGGGTACCAGTTCTTC. Residues: CATSRVGSGGYQFF. The full variable domain, with the rest looked up from reference TRBV15 and TRBJ2-1, is DAMVIQNPRYQVTQFGKPVTLSCSQTLNHNVMYWYQQKSSQAPKLLFHYYDKDFNNEADTPDNFQSRRPNTSFCFLDIRSPGLGDTAMYLCATSRVGSGGYQFFGPGTRLTVL.

J is TRBJ2-3 and V is TRBV2; 11 nucleotides agree with TRBD1. The J segment lost 4 bases and the V segment lost 4 bases, leaving 10 bases of the junction unmatched. There are 17 residues in the CDR3. Germline V gene data show CDR1 as SNHLY and CDR2 as FYNNEI. CDR3 amino acids: CASSVAMGQGGSDTQYF. The CDR3 DNA reads TGTGCCAGCAGTGTGGCGATGGGACAGGGGGGGTCAGATACGCAGTATTTT.

The chain uses TRBV2 and TRBJ1-1, with a tentative D call TRBD1 (6 bases). The germline CDR1 and CDR2 sequences are SNHLY and FYNNEI. CDR3 length: 18 residues. V gave up 9 bases and J gave up 0 bases, with 26 bases separating them. The CDR3 sequence is CARIQAAGAEKVNTEAFF. The CDR3 DNA follows: TGTGCCAGGATACAGGCGGCAGGGGCCGAGAAAGTGAACACTGAAGCTTTCTTT. The variable domain in full, with the rest retrieved from reference TRBV2 and TRBJ1-1, is EPEVTQTPSHQVTQMGQEVILRCVPISNHLYFYWYRQILGQKVEFLVSFYNNEISEKSEIFDDQFSVERPDGSNFTLKIRSTKLEDSAMYFCARIQAAGAEKVNTEAFFGQGTRLTVV.

The J gene is TRBJ2-7, the V gene TRBV7-8; the match to TRBD2 covers 7 bases. The CDR3 consists of 16 residues. Germline CDR1 SGHVS, CDR2 FQNEAQ. Trimming at V came to 1 base and at J to 1 base, leaving 7 bases not matched to a gene. CDR3 DNA sequence: TGTGCCAGCAGCTTAGATGTGGGGGGGTTATCCTACGAGCAGTACGTC. Translating it yields CASSLDVGGLSYEQYV.

This clone was observed a single time. CDR3 region: CASSSMGAGQPQHF. The DNA for the CDR3 is TGTGCCAGCAGTTCAATGGGGGCCGGCCAGCCCCAGCATTTT. V is TRBV6-5 and J is TRBJ1-5, with a tentative D call TRBD1 (6 bases). Germline CDR1 reads MNHEY; CDR2 reads SVGAGI. The CDR3 consists of 14 residues. V was shortened by 4 bases and J by 7 bases, with 14 bases between the two germline ends.

The chain is built from TRBV7-2 and TRBJ1-2; 7 nucleotides match TRBD1. V shed 6 bases and J 4 bases; nucleotides not matched to a gene: 8. CDR1 and CDR2 (germline): SGHTA, FQGNSA. The CDR3 covers 14 residues. CDR3 in DNA: TGTGCCAGCAGAACCGGGACAGACGGCTATGGCTACACCTTC. Protein product: CASRTGTDGYGYTF.

This chain links TRBV25-1 with TRBJ2-7, with 9 bases that match TRBD1. The CDR3 runs 16 residues. The germline CDR1 and CDR2 sequences are MGHDK and SYGVNS. V dropped 4 bases and J dropped 2; count of bases not matched to a gene: 9. CDR3 sequence: CASSGVGQGAPYEQYV. In nucleotides, the CDR3 is TGTGCCAGCAGTGGTGTGGGACAGGGCGCACCCTACGAGCAGTACGTC.

V gene TRBV5-6 combines with J gene TRBJ2-5, with 10 bases identical to TRBD2. Unmatched junction bases numbered 13, after V lost 4 bases and J lost 4 bases. The germline CDR1 and CDR2 sequences are SGHDT and YYEEEE. The CDR3 spans 17 residues. CDR3 loop: CASSPGEAGGRVETQYF. The CDR3 nucleotides are TGTGCCAGCAGCCCGGGGGAAGCGGGGGGGCGGGTAGAGACCCAGTACTTC.

J is TRBJ1-1 and V is TRBV15; D uncertain. V was trimmed by 5 bases and J by 5 bases, leaving 18 bases between them. Germline assignment: CDR1 LNHNV and CDR2 YYDKDF (reference sequence). The length of the CDR3 is 15 residues. DNA for the CDR3: TGTGCCACCAGCTATAACCGGGGAATAAGAACTGAAGCTTTCTTT. The encoded protein is CATSYNRGIRTEAFF. The full variable domain, with the rest looked up from reference TRBV15 and TRBJ1-1, is DAMVIQNPRYQVTQFGKPVTLSCSQTLNHNVMYWYQQKSSQAPKLLFHYYDKDFNNEADTPDNFQSRRPNTSFCFLDIRSPGLGDTAMYLCATSYNRGIRTEAFFGQGTRLTVV.

The chain carries TRBV30 and TRBJ2-2, with a tentative D call TRBD2 (6 bases). Trimming pared 3 bases from V and 3 bases from J, leaving 11 bases between. Germline CDR1 reads GTSNPN; CDR2 reads SVGIG (reference sequence). There are 14 residues in the CDR3. For the CDR3, the DNA is TGTGCCTGGAGCGCGGGGATTTACACCGGGGAGCTGTTTTTT. Translated: CAWSAGIYTGELFF.

This chain joins TRBV13 and TRBJ2-3; 7 nucleotides agree with TRBD2. Per germline, CDR1 PRHDT and CDR2 FYEKMQ (reference sequence). This CDR3 contains 17 residues. The trim removed 5 bases at V and 1 base at J, leaving 12 bases unmatched. CDR3 DNA sequence: TGTGCCAGCAGCCCACTCGGGCCACGGGGGGGCACAGATACGCAGTATTTT. This encodes CASSPLGPRGGTDTQYF.

The chain couples TRBV7-8 to TRBJ2-1; TRBD1 aligns across 9 bases. Unmatched junction bases numbered 4, after V lost 3 bases and J lost 4 bases. In germline, CDR1 is SGHVS, CDR2 FQNEAQ. This CDR3 has 15 residues. The CDR3 is CASSFGQGPYNEQFF. In DNA, the CDR3 is TGTGCCAGCAGCTTCGGACAGGGGCCATACAATGAGCAGTTCTTC.